These 6 T cell receptor beta chains came from one sample sequenced in a study of shared clonotypes between healthy human individuals. Profiled with immunoSEQ multiplex PCR; TCRdb holds only in-frame clones, not every one. The sample lists about 1 million clones, roughly 80% occurring once. The material sequenced was memory CD4+ T cells sorted from blood. Subset noted: CD45RA-negative fraction. Every receptor here comes from a man between 18 and 35 years old in good health.

This clone came up many times. This chain connects TRBV10-3 to TRBJ1-2, with 8 bases that match TRBD1. This CDR3 has 14 amino acids. The germline V gene has CDR1 ENHRY and CDR2 SYGVKD. The ends lost 10 bases at V and 3 bases at J; junction bases unmatched: 10. As DNA, the CDR3 is TGTGCCACGGGGGCCGGGACAGGAGACTATGGCTACACCTTC. Amino acid sequence: CATGAGTGDYGYTF.

Only one count was recorded for this clone. This chain connects TRBV4-1 to TRBJ2-3; D may be TRBD1 or TRBD2 (6 bases each). The germline V and J ends were trimmed by 1 base and 4 bases, with 12 bases remaining between them. Germline lookup yields CDR1 MGHRA and CDR2 YSYEKL. The CDR3 consists of 15 residues. The chain's CDR3 is CASSQGERGADTQYF. The CDR3 nucleotides read TGCGCCAGCAGCCAAGGAGAAAGGGGGGCAGATACGCAGTATTTT.

The V and J genes are TRBV2 and TRBJ2-1; perhaps TRBD2 as D (6 bases). The CDR3 length is 14 residues. Trimming stripped 6 bases from V and 1 base from J, with 10 bases between. Germline V gene data show CDR1 as SNHLY and CDR2 as FYNNEI. This CDR3 reads CASRASASYNEQFF. The CDR3 DNA sequence: TGTGCCAGCAGGGCTAGCGCATCCTACAATGAGCAGTTCTTC.

A single count supports this clone. The chain combines TRBV7-9 with TRBJ2-7; D is possibly TRBD2 (5 bases). The CDR3 contains 15 residues. CDR1 and CDR2 from the germline V gene are SEHNR and FQNEAQ (reference sequence). V was clipped by 1 base and J by 2 bases, with 12 bases between them. CDR3 loop: CASSLGRAGTYEQYF. CDR3 DNA sequence: TGTGCCAGCAGCTTAGGGCGGGCCGGAACCTACGAGCAGTACTTC. The variable domain in full, completed from reference TRBV7-9 and TRBJ2-7, reads DTGVSQNPRHKITKRGQNVTFRCDPISEHNRLYWYRQTLGQGPEFLTYFQNEAQLEKSRLLSDRFSAERPKGSFSTLEIQRTEQGDSAMYLCASSLGRAGTYEQYFGPGTRLTVT.

V usage is TRBV5-4 and J usage is TRBJ1-2; D is possibly TRBD1 (5 bases). Germline CDR1 and CDR2: SGHNT and YYREEE (reference sequence). This CDR3 contains 15 residues. Trimming pared 4 bases from V and 7 bases from J, leaving 20 bases between. The CDR3 sequence: CASSPGGGWSGGYTF. The CDR3 DNA follows: TGTGCCAGCAGCCCAGGTGGGGGTTGGTCGGGTGGCTACACCTTC. The complete variable domain, with remaining parts taken from reference TRBV5-4 and TRBJ1-2, reads ETGVTQSPTHLIKTRGQQVTLRCSSQSGHNTVSWYQQALGQGPQFIFQYYREEENGRGNFPPRFSGLQFPNYSSELNVNALELDDSALYLCASSPGGGWSGGYTFGSGTRLTVV.

This chain joins TRBV2 and TRBJ2-2; 8 bases line up with TRBD1. Germline loops: CDR1 SNHLY, CDR2 FYNNEI. The CDR3 consists of 14 residues. The J segment lost 6 bases and the V segment lost 5 bases, leaving 5 bases of the junction unmatched. CDR3 protein: CASSTAQGAGELFF. The CDR3 DNA follows: TGTGCCAGCAGTACCGCACAGGGGGCCGGGGAGCTGTTTTTT. Looking up the rest from reference TRBV2 and TRBJ2-2 gives the full variable domain: EPEVTQTPSHQVTQMGQEVILRCVPISNHLYFYWYRQILGQKVEFLVSFYNNEISEKSEIFDDQFSVERPDGSNFTLKIRSTKLEDSAMYFCASSTAQGAGELFFGEGSRLTVL.